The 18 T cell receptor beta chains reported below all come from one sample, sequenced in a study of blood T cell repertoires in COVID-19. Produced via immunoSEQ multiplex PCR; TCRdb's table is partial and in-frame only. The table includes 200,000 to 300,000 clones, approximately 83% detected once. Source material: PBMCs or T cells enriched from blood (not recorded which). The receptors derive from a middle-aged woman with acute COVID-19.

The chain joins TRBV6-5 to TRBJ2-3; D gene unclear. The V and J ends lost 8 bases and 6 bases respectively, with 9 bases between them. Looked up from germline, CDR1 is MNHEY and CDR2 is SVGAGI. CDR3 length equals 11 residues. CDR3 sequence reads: CASGDADTQYF. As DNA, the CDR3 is TGTGCCAGCGGAGATGCGGATACGCAGTATTTT.

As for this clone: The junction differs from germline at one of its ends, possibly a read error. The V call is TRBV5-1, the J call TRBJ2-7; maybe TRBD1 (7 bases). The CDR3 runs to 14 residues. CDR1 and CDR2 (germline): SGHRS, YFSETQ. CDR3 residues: CTSSLSGGNDEQYF. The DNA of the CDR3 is TGCACCAGCAGCTTATCAGGGGGGAACGACGAGCAGTACTTC.

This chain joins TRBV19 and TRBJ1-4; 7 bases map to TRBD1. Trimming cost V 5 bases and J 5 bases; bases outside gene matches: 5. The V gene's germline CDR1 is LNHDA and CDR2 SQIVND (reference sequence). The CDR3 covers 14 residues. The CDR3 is CASSRQGGNEKLFF. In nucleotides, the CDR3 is TGTGCCAGTAGTCGACAGGGTGGAAATGAAAAACTGTTTTTT.

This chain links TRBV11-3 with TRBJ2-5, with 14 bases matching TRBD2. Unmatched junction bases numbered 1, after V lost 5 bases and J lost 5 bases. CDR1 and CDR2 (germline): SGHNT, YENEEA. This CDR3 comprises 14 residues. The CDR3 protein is CASSGTSGSETQYF. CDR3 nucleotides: TGTGCCAGCAGCGGGACTAGCGGGAGTGAGACCCAGTACTTC.

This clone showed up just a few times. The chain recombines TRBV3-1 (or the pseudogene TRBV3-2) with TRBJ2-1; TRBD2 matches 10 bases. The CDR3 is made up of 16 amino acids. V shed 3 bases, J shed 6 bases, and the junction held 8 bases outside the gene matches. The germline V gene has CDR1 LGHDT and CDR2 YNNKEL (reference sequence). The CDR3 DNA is TGTGCCAGCAGCCACTCTTTAGCGGGGGGATTCAATGAGCAGTTCTTC. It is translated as CASSHSLAGGFNEQFF.

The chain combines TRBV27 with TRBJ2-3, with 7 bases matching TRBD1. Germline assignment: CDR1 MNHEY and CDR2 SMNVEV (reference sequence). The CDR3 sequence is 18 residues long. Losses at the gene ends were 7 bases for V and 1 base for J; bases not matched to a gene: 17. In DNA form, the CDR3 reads TGTGCCAGCATGGGAACGGAACAGGGGTTGATTGGCACAGATACGCAGTATTTT. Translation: CASMGTEQGLIGTDTQYF.

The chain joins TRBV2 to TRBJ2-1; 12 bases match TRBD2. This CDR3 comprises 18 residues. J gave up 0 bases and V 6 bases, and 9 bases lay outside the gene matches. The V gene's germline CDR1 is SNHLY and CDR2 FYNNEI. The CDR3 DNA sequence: TGTGCCAGCAGGACTAGCGGGGGCGTCCTTCCCTCCTACAATGAGCAGTTCTTC. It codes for CASRTSGGVLPSYNEQFF.

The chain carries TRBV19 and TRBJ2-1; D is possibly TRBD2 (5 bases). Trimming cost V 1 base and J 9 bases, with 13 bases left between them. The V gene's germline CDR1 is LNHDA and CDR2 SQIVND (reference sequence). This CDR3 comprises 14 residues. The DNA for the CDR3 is TGTGCCAGTAGTATAGGGACTCCAGACGCTGAGCAGTTCTTC. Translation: CASSIGTPDAEQFF.

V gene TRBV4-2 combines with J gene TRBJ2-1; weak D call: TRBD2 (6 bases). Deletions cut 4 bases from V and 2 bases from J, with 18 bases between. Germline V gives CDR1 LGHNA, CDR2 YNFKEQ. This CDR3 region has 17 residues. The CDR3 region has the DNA TGTGCCAGCAGCCCCCAAAATGGCGGGACCGCCTACAATGAGCAGTTCTTC. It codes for CASSPQNGGTAYNEQFF.

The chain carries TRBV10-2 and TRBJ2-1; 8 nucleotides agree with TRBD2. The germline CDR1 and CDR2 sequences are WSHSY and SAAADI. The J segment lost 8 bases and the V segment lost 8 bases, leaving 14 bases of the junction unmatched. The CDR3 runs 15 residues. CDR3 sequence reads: CASGGLADGADEQFF. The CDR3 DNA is TGCGCCAGCGGAGGACTAGCTGACGGGGCGGATGAGCAGTTCTTC.

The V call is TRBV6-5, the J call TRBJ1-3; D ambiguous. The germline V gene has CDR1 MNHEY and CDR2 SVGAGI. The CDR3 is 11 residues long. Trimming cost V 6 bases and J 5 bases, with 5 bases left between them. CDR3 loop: CASSTRNTIYF. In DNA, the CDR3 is TGTGCCAGCAGCACAAGAAACACCATATATTTT.

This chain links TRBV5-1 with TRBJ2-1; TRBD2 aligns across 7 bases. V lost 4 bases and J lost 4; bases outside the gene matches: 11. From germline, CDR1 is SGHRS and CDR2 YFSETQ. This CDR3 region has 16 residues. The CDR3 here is CASSPSEGGVYNEQFF. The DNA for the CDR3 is TGCGCCAGCAGCCCGTCAGAGGGAGGGGTGTACAATGAGCAGTTCTTC. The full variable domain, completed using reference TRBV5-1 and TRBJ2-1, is KAGVTQTPRYLIKTRGQQVTLSCSPISGHRSVSWYQQTPGQGLQFLFEYFSETQRNKGNFPGRFSGRQFSNSRSEMNVSTLELGDSALYLCASSPSEGGVYNEQFFGPGTRLTVL.

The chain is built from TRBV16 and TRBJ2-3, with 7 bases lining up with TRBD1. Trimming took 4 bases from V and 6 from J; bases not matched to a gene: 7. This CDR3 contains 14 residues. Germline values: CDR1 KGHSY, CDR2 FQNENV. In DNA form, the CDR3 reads TGTGCCAGCAGCCCACGACAGGGTATGGATACGCAGTATTTT. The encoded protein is CASSPRQGMDTQYF. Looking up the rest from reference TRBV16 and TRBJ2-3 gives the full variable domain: GEEVAQTPKHLVRGEGQKAKLYCAPIKGHSYVFWYQQVLKNEFKFLISFQNENVFDETGMPKERFSAKCLPNSPCSLEIQATKLEDSAVYFCASSPRQGMDTQYFGPGTRLTVL.

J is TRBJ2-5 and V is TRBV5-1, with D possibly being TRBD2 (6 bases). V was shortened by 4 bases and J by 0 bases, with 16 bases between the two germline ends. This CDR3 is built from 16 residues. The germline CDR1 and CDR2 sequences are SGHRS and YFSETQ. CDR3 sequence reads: CASSPASVQYQETQYF. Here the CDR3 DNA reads TGCGCCAGCAGCCCAGCTAGCGTTCAGTACCAAGAGACCCAGTACTTC.

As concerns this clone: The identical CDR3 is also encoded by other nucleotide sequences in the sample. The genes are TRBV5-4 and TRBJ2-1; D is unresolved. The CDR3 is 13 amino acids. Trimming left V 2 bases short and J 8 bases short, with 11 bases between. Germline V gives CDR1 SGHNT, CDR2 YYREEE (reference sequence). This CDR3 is CASSLNMADEQFF. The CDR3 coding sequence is TGTGCCAGCAGCTTAAATATGGCGGATGAGCAGTTCTTC.

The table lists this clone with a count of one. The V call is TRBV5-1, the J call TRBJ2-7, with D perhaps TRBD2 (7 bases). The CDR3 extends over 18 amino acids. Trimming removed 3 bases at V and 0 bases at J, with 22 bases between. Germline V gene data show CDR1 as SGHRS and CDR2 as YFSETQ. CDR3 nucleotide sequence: TGCGCCAGCAGCTCCTTCGGCGGGGGCGCGCCTAGCTCCTACGAGCAGTACTTC. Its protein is CASSSFGGGAPSSYEQYF.

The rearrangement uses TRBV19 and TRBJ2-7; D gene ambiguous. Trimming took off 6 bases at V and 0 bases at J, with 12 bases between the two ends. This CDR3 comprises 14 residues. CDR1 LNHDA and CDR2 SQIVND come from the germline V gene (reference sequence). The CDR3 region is CASSSPGNSYEQYF. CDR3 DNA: TGTGCCAGTAGCTCCCCAGGTAACTCCTACGAGCAGTACTTC.

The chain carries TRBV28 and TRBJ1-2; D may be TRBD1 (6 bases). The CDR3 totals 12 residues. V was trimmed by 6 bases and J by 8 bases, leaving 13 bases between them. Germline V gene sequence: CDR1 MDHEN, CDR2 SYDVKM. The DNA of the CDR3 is TGTGCCAGCAGAACAGGGTATTGGGGCTACACCTTC. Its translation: CASRTGYWGYTF.